Following are 31 T cell receptor beta chains from one sample sequenced in a study of coeliac disease. The repertoire was sequenced with immunoSEQ multiplex PCR; TCRdb's copy has only in-frame clones and lacks some. The sample includes 5,700 or so clones, 54% of them seen just once. The sample comprised intraepithelial lymphocytes from the gut. Receptors were obtained from a woman younger than 45 with active celiac disease.

CDR3 loop: CASSFSGGEAFF. The DNA for the CDR3 is TGTGCCAGCAGCTTTAGTGGCGGTGAAGCTTTCTTT. The chain couples TRBV7-8 to TRBJ1-1; no definite D call. CDR3 length: 12 amino acids. V lost 3 bases to trimming and J lost 7 bases, with 9 bases between them. Germline V gene data show CDR1 as SGHVS and CDR2 as FQNEAQ. Variable domain in full (rest from reference TRBV7-8 and TRBJ1-1): GAGVSQSPRYKVAKRGQDVALRCDPISGHVSLFWYQQALGQGPEFLTYFQNEAQLDKSGLPSDRFFAERPEGSVSTLKIQRTQQEDSAVYLCASSFSGGEAFFGQGTRLTVV.

In this sample, this clone turned up a few times. The chain combines TRBV9 with TRBJ2-3, with TRBD1 identical over 8 bases. CDR1 and CDR2 (germline): SGDLS, YYNGEE. CDR3 length: 16 residues. V shed 1 base and J 1 base; nucleotides not matched to a gene: 5. CDR3 in amino acids: CASSVIPGQGTDTQYF. The CDR3 DNA reads TGTGCCAGCAGCGTAATCCCGGGACAGGGCACAGATACGCAGTATTTT.

The chain uses TRBV6-5 and TRBJ1-1, with 8 bases identical to TRBD1. The junction had 2 bases not matched to a gene; V was cut back by 4 bases and J by 1 base. Looked up from germline, CDR1 is MNHEY and CDR2 is SVGAGI. This CDR3 comprises 14 residues. This CDR3 reads CASSWDRRNTEAFF. CDR3 DNA sequence: TGTGCCAGCAGTTGGGACAGGAGGAACACTGAAGCTTTCTTT.

This sequence joins TRBV28 and TRBJ1-1, with a tentative D call TRBD1 (5 bases). The CDR3 extends over 15 amino acids. The V end was cut by 1 base, the J end by 5 bases, with 14 bases between. Per germline, CDR1 MDHEN and CDR2 SYDVKM. CDR3 region: CASSLLRGRGTEAFF. CDR3 in DNA: TGTGCCAGCAGTTTATTACGTGGGAGGGGTACTGAAGCTTTCTTT.

This clone was counted many times. J is TRBJ2-7 and V is TRBV6-5; TRBD1 is a possible D gene (6 bases). This CDR3 spans 12 amino acids. Trimming took off 6 bases at V and 5 bases at J, with 11 bases between the two ends. CDR1 is MNHEY, CDR2 SVGAGI, per germline. CDR3 DNA: TGTGCCAGCAGCCCGGACAGAGACGAGCAGTACTTC. Translated, it gives CASSPDRDEQYF.

The chain employs TRBV6-8 and TRBJ1-3; D remains ambiguous. The CDR3 spans 11 residues. Germline V gives CDR1 MNHGY, CDR2 SAAAGT. The ends were cut back, 10 bases at V and 4 bases at J, with 8 bases in the middle. For the CDR3, the DNA is TGTGCCACCCTCAGGGGAAACACCATATATTTT. Its protein is CATLRGNTIYF.

This sequence joins TRBV14 and TRBJ2-7, with TRBD2 as a possible D gene (5 bases). Deletions cut 4 bases from V and 2 bases from J, with 6 bases between. CDR1 and CDR2 (germline): SGHDN, FVKESK. The CDR3 consists of 12 residues. CDR3 residues: CASSPGTYEQYF. CDR3 bases: TGTGCCAGCAGCCCGGGGACCTACGAGCAGTACTTC.

This clone counts as medium-sized. The genes are TRBV4-2 and TRBJ2-5; tentative D call: TRBD1 (6 bases). The V end lost 3 bases, the J end lost 2 bases, and 10 bases lay between the germline ends. The CDR3 spans 14 residues. Germline V lookup: CDR1 LGHNA, CDR2 YNFKEQ. The CDR3, as DNA: TGTGCCAGCAGCCATAACAGGGCGCAAGAGACCCAGTACTTC. Amino acids: CASSHNRAQETQYF.

The CDR3, as DNA: TGCGCCAGCAGCTTGGGGACAGGGTCTAATGAAAAACTGTTTTTT. Its protein product is CASSLGTGSNEKLFF. The rearrangement links TRBV5-1 to TRBJ1-4, with 8 bases aligning to TRBD1. Germline values: CDR1 SGHRS, CDR2 YFSETQ. V shed 0 bases, J shed 3 bases, and the junction held 1 base outside the gene matches. The CDR3 is made up of 15 amino acids.

This clone was seen only a few times. CDR3 sequence: CASSGRTGLYEKLFF. The CDR3 DNA reads as TGTGCCAGCAGTGGGCGGACAGGGCTGTATGAAAAACTGTTTTTT. This chain joins TRBV28 and TRBJ1-4; 8 bases fit TRBD1. Trimming removed 5 bases from V and 6 bases from J; junction bases left unmatched: 8. Germline values: CDR1 MDHEN, CDR2 SYDVKM. The CDR3 extends over 15 amino acids.

The chain employs TRBV11-3 and TRBJ1-1; 10 nucleotides align to TRBD1. This CDR3 has 14 amino acids. The germline V gene has CDR1 SGHNT and CDR2 YENEEA. V was pared by 1 base and J by 5 bases, with 1 base of the junction left unmatched. The CDR3 spells CASSLVGQGTEAFF. The CDR3 DNA reads as TGTGCCAGCAGCTTAGTGGGACAGGGGACTGAAGCTTTCTTT.

V usage is TRBV19 and J usage is TRBJ2-3; 8 bases align to TRBD2. V lost 3 bases and J lost 2; bases outside the gene matches: 7. Germline CDR1 is LNHDA and CDR2 is SQIVND (reference sequence). This CDR3 spans 16 amino acids. The CDR3 DNA reads as TGTGCCAGTAGTATTAGACTAGCGAGGGCCACAGATACGCAGTATTTT. Translating gives CASSIRLARATDTQYF. Looking up the rest from reference TRBV19 and TRBJ2-3 gives the full variable domain: DGGITQSPKYLFRKEGQNVTLSCEQNLNHDAMYWYRQDPGQGLRLIYYSQIVNDFQKGDIAEGYSVSREKKESFPLTVTSAQKNPTAFYLCASSIRLARATDTQYFGPGTRLTVL.

The V and J genes are TRBV6-6 and TRBJ2-4; 12 nucleotides align to TRBD1. The CDR3 runs to 14 residues. With V trimmed by 8 bases and J by 10 bases, 9 bases remained unmatched. Germline loops: CDR1 MNHNY, CDR2 SVGAGI (reference sequence). The CDR3 DNA sequence: TGTGCCAGCTTCGGGACAGGGGGCGCCCCTATTCAGTACTTC. Translation gives CASFGTGGAPIQYF.

On this clone itself: Different DNA sequences within this sample yield the same CDR3. The chain employs TRBV28 and TRBJ1-3; a weak D match, TRBD1 (6 bases). The CDR3 is 17 residues long. Germline CDR1 reads MDHEN; CDR2 reads SYDVKM. Trimming took off 1 base at V and 4 bases at J, with 17 bases between the two ends. CDR3 sequence (DNA): TGTGCCAGCAGTTTATCCCTCACAGGGCCGAGGGGAAACACCATATATTTT. Protein sequence: CASSLSLTGPRGNTIYF.

The CDR3 bases are TGTGCCAGCAGCTTTTTGCGGGGGGACACAGATACGCAGTATTTT. It encodes CASSFLRGDTDTQYF. The chain is built from TRBV5-6 and TRBJ2-3, with 8 bases identical to TRBD2. CDR3 length: 15 amino acids. V was pared by 2 bases and J by 2 bases, with 4 bases of the junction left unmatched. Per the germline V gene, CDR1 is SGHDT and CDR2 is YYEEEE. Drawing the rest from reference TRBV5-6 and TRBJ2-3, the complete variable domain is DAGVTQSPTHLIKTRGQQVTLRCSPKSGHDTVSWYQQALGQGPQFIFQYYEEEERQRGNFPDRFSGHQFPNYSSELNVNALLLGDSALYLCASSFLRGDTDTQYFGPGTRLTVL.

V is TRBV6-5 and J is TRBJ1-6; D gene uncertain. V was clipped by 7 bases and J by 11 bases, with 15 bases between them. The CDR3 sequence is 13 residues long. The germline CDR1 and CDR2 sequences are MNHEY and SVGAGI. CDR3 region: CASTRDRKAPLHF. CDR3 DNA: TGTGCCAGCACCCGGGATCGAAAGGCACCCCTCCACTTT.

The CDR3 reads CASSERVEGDEQYF. CDR3 DNA: TGTGCCAGCAGTGAACGCGTTGAGGGGGACGAGCAGTACTTC. J is TRBJ2-7 and V is TRBV2; the D gene is possibly TRBD1 (6 bases). V was shortened by 2 bases and J by 5 bases, with 13 bases between the two germline ends. This CDR3 is built from 14 residues. Germline V gene lookup returns CDR1 SNHLY and CDR2 FYNNEI.

The chain joins TRBV7-3 to TRBJ2-1; 7 nucleotides match TRBD2. With 1 base clipped from V and 14 bases from J, the junction kept 11 bases outside the gene matches. In germline, CDR1 is SGHTA, CDR2 FQGTGA. The CDR3 runs to 14 residues. Written as DNA, the CDR3 is TGTGCCAGCAGCTTAAAGTTGGGGGGGACTCCGGAGTTCTTC. Protein: CASSLKLGGTPEFF.

The sample holds a few counts of this clone. A much larger clone lies one base from this, so it may be a read error. V gene TRBV4-1 combines with J gene TRBJ2-2; 8 positions match TRBD2. The V gene end was trimmed by 6 bases and the J gene end by 0 bases; junction bases not matched to a gene: 9. Germline CDR1 reads MGHRA; CDR2 reads YSYEKL. The CDR3 has 17 residues. The CDR3 DNA follows: TGCGCCAGCAGACGGAGGGGCGGGGGGTCGAACACCGGGGAGCTGTTTTTT. Translation gives CASRRRGGGSNTGELFF.

The chain employs TRBV7-9 and TRBJ1-1; D call uncertain. The V and J ends lost 1 base and 10 bases respectively, with 19 bases between them. This CDR3 is 15 amino acids long. Germline V CDR1 and CDR2: SEHNR, FQNEAQ (reference sequence). CDR3 residues: CASSLVSVRGLGAFF. The CDR3 DNA sequence: TGTGCCAGCAGCTTAGTGTCAGTTCGGGGTCTCGGAGCTTTCTTT.

V and J are TRBV4-2 and TRBJ2-2; 7 bases fit TRBD2. J lost 4 bases, V lost 4 bases, and 9 bases had no gene match. From germline, CDR1 is LGHNA and CDR2 YNFKEQ. The CDR3 has 16 amino acids. The CDR3 coding sequence is TGTGCCAGCAGCCGCCCGGGGAGCGGGGTCACCGGGGAGCTGTTTTTT. Translation: CASSRPGSGVTGELFF.

This chain links TRBV29-1 with TRBJ2-1, with D unresolved. Per the germline V gene, CDR1 is SQVTM and CDR2 is ANQGSEA. This CDR3 region has 14 residues. V gave up 1 base and J gave up 3 bases, with 10 bases separating them. The CDR3 DNA sequence: TGCAGCGTTGAAGGTTTGTACAGCTACAATGAGCAGTTCTTC. Amino acids: CSVEGLYSYNEQFF.

This clone was detected only a few times. The chain combines TRBV4-1 with TRBJ1-2, with D perhaps matching TRBD1 (6 bases). Between the trimmed V and J ends, which lost 1 base and 6 bases, there was a span of 12 bases. This CDR3 is 14 amino acids long. Germline V gene lookup returns CDR1 MGHRA and CDR2 YSYEKL. The CDR3 reads CASSQGPGDDGYTF. In nucleotides, the CDR3 is TGCGCCAGCAGCCAAGGGCCAGGGGATGATGGCTACACCTTC.

The gene calls are TRBV7-2 and TRBJ2-7, with D perhaps matching TRBD2 (5 bases). CDR1 and CDR2 from the germline V gene are SGHTA and FQGNSA. This CDR3 spans 14 amino acids. V gave up 2 bases and J gave up 3 bases, with 11 bases separating them. The CDR3 DNA follows: TGTGCCAGCAGCTTACAGTCGAGGGACTACGAGCAGTACTTC. Protein sequence: CASSLQSRDYEQYF.

The chain links TRBV21-1 to TRBJ2-7; the D call in the table, TRBD1, was not verified against the DNA. TRBV21-1 is deemed a pseudogene. The CDR3 runs to 15 residues. This CDR3 is CASSRGTGRGYEQYF. DNA for the CDR3: TGTGCCAGCAGCAGAGGGACAGGGAGAGGCTACGAGCAGTACTTC.

This chain uses TRBV7-2 with TRBJ2-7; the match to TRBD1 covers 7 bases. The CDR3 is 15 amino acids. The V segment lost 5 bases and the J segment 4 bases; nucleotides outside the gene matches: 11. CDR1 is SGHTA, CDR2 FQGNSA, per germline. This CDR3 reads CASSPWTGSYYEQYF. In DNA form, the CDR3 reads TGTGCCAGCAGCCCTTGGACAGGAAGTTATTACGAGCAGTACTTC.

This clone is judged medium-sized. This rearrangement joins TRBV27 to TRBJ2-3, with TRBD1 matching over 10 bases. There are 14 residues in the CDR3. The trim removed 4 bases at V and 7 bases at J, leaving 5 bases unmatched. CDR1 and CDR2 from the germline V gene are MNHEY and SMNVEV (reference sequence). The CDR3 spells CASSSWTGGNTQYF. The CDR3 DNA sequence: TGTGCCAGCAGTTCCTGGACAGGGGGGAATACGCAGTATTTT.

This clone was detected a few times. The genes are TRBV28 and TRBJ1-2, with TRBD1 matching 9 bases. Germline-derived CDR1 and CDR2 are MDHEN and SYDVKM. There are 15 residues in the CDR3. V trimming: 6 bases; J trimming: 2 bases; junction bases outside the gene matches: 7. The CDR3 loop is CASRLPGQGNYGYTF. DNA of the CDR3: TGTGCCAGCAGGCTACCGGGACAGGGAAACTATGGCTACACCTTC.

In its sample, this clone ranks as medium-sized (0.01 to 0.1%). The V and J genes are TRBV5-6 and TRBJ1-6; 10 bases align to TRBD1. CDR3 length: 15 amino acids. Germline V gene lookup returns CDR1 SGHDT and CDR2 YYEEEE. Trimming cost V 4 bases and J 7 bases; bases outside gene matches: 5. The CDR3 coding sequence is TGTGCCAGCAGCCTGGGACAGGGGACCAATTCACCCCTCCACTTT. It specifies CASSLGQGTNSPLHF.

The CDR3 region has the DNA TGCGCCAGCAGGCTGGTCGGGACAGGGGGTGGGGAGCTGTTTTTT. This gives the protein CASRLVGTGGGELFF. This chain connects TRBV5-1 to TRBJ2-2; 11 positions match TRBD1. The CDR3 is 15 residues long. Germline trimming cut 5 bases from V and 8 bases from J; bases unmatched to any gene: 8. Germline V gene lookup returns CDR1 SGHRS and CDR2 YFSETQ.

The chain uses TRBV7-3 and TRBJ1-6; 8 bases are a match to TRBD1. V trimming: 5 bases; J trimming: 7 bases; junction bases outside the gene matches: 7. Looked up from germline, CDR1 is SGHTA and CDR2 is FQGTGA. The CDR3 sequence is 15 residues long. CDR3 loop: CASSLSGGENSPLHF. The CDR3 DNA reads as TGTGCCAGCAGCCTATCAGGGGGCGAGAATTCACCCCTCCACTTT.